The 15 T cell receptor beta chains given below trace back to one sample, sequenced in a study of blood T cell repertoires in COVID-19. Produced via immunoSEQ multiplex PCR; TCRdb's table is partial and in-frame only. This sample has 90,000 to 130,000 clones, with around 86% found just once. Sequenced sample: peripheral blood. The source is a woman between 65 and 79 years old with acute or convalescent COVID-19.

The chain recombines TRBV7-3 with TRBJ2-5, with 13 bases identical to TRBD2. This CDR3 region has 16 residues. J lost 4 bases, V lost 5 bases, and 7 bases had no gene match. The V gene's germline CDR1 is SGHTA and CDR2 FQGTGA. CDR3 protein: CASSQTTSGGSETQYF. DNA of the CDR3: TGTGCCAGCAGCCAGACGACTAGCGGGGGGTCAGAGACCCAGTACTTC. Drawing the rest from reference TRBV7-3 and TRBJ2-5, the complete variable domain is GAGVSQTPSNKVTEKGKYVELRCDPISGHTALYWYRQSLGQGPEFLIYFQGTGAADDSGLPNDRFFAVRPEGSVSTLKIQRTERGDSAVYLCASSQTTSGGSETQYFGPGTRLLVL.

The chain carries TRBV10-3 and TRBJ1-1, with 8 bases identical to TRBD1. Per germline, CDR1 ENHRY and CDR2 SYGVKD. This CDR3 is 13 amino acids long. V was pared by 0 bases and J by 10 bases, with 4 bases of the junction left unmatched. CDR3 nucleotides: TGTGCCATCAGTGAGTCGGGGACAGGAGGAGCTTTCTTT. This gives the protein CAISESGTGGAFF.

The chain employs TRBV5-1 and TRBJ1-1; 10 nucleotides match TRBD1. The CDR3 extends over 15 amino acids. V trimming: 4 bases; J trimming: 3 bases; junction bases outside the gene matches: 6. Per the germline V gene, CDR1 is SGHRS and CDR2 is YFSETQ. CDR3 residues: CASSLTGTGDTEAFF. In nucleotides, the CDR3 is TGCGCCAGCAGCCTCACTGGGACAGGGGACACTGAAGCTTTCTTT.

The chain carries TRBV28 and TRBJ2-7; tentative D call: TRBD2 (6 bases). Germline V lookup: CDR1 MDHEN, CDR2 SYDVKM. The CDR3 sequence is 13 residues long. V lost 10 bases, J lost 7 bases, and 20 bases lay in between. CDR3 DNA: TGTGCCACCGAGAAAGGACGGGGGTCGGAGCAGTACTTC. Translating it yields CATEKGRGSEQYF.

The genes are TRBV30 and TRBJ2-2; no firm D call. Germline CDR1 reads GTSNPN; CDR2 reads SVGIG (reference sequence). Between the trimmed V and J ends, which lost 1 base and 6 bases, there was a span of 6 bases. The CDR3 contains 12 residues. CDR3 residues: CAWSASSGELFF. The CDR3 DNA is TGTGCCTGGAGTGCGTCTTCCGGGGAGCTGTTTTTT.

V is TRBV14 and J is TRBJ2-2, with D tentatively TRBD2 (6 bases). The CDR3 is 16 residues long. Trimming shortened V by 0 bases and J by 4 bases, and 12 bases separated the two germline ends. Germline V gene sequence: CDR1 SGHDN, CDR2 FVKESK. The CDR3 reads CASSQDRGRFTGELFF. The CDR3 nucleotides are TGTGCCAGCAGCCAAGATCGTGGGAGGTTCACCGGGGAGCTGTTTTTT.

This chain joins TRBV5-1 and TRBJ2-1, with D perhaps TRBD2 (5 bases). The germline V and J ends were trimmed by 0 bases and 14 bases, with 15 bases remaining between them. From germline, CDR1 is SGHRS and CDR2 YFSETQ. This CDR3 comprises 13 residues. DNA for the CDR3: TGCGCCAGCAGCTTGGTGGGCGAGATGGAGGAGTTCTTC. This codes for CASSLVGEMEEFF.

The V and J genes are TRBV11-2 and TRBJ2-5; D may be TRBD1 (5 bases). Germline loops: CDR1 SGHAT, CDR2 FQNNGV. With 5 bases removed from V and 7 bases from J, the gap between germline ends came to 20 bases. This CDR3 contains 15 residues. In DNA, the CDR3 is TGTGCCAGCAGCAGCCCTTCAGGGCAGTCGGCGACCCAGTACTTC. Protein: CASSSPSGQSATQYF.

V usage is TRBV29-1 and J usage is TRBJ2-5; no clear D gene. CDR3 size: 12 residues. The germline V gene encodes CDR1 SQVTM and CDR2 ANQGSEA. Trimming stripped 5 bases from V and 2 bases from J, with 9 bases between. The CDR3 nucleotides are TGCAGCGTTCGGCGGATTCAAGAGACCCAGTACTTC. Residues: CSVRRIQETQYF. The full variable domain, its missing parts supplied by reference TRBV29-1 and TRBJ2-5, is SAVISQKPSRDICQRGTSLTIQCQVDSQVTMMFWYRQQPGQSLTLIATANQGSEATYESGFVIDKFPISRPNLTFSTLTVSNMSPEDSSIYLCSVRRIQETQYFGPGTRLLVL.

The chain recombines TRBV2 with TRBJ1-3, with unresolved D. Trimming took 4 bases from V and 0 from J, leaving 10 bases between them. Germline CDR1 is SNHLY and CDR2 is FYNNEI. This CDR3 is built from 15 residues. This CDR3 is CASSAMRSSGNTIYF. CDR3 nucleotides: TGTGCCAGCAGTGCTATGAGGAGCTCTGGAAACACCATATATTTT.

The V call is TRBV7-2, the J call TRBJ2-6, with TRBD2 as a possible D gene (6 bases). The CDR3 sequence is 16 residues long. Germline loops: CDR1 SGHTA, CDR2 FQGNSA. The ends were cut back, 5 bases at V and 0 bases at J, with 11 bases in the middle. CDR3 sequence: CASSPSGGSGANVLTF. CDR3 coding DNA: TGTGCCAGCAGCCCCTCCGGGGGCTCTGGGGCCAACGTCCTGACTTTC.

The genes are TRBV9 and TRBJ2-2; possibly TRBD1 for D (6 bases). V shed 0 bases and J shed 0 bases, with 9 bases lying between them. The CDR3 spans 16 residues. Germline values: CDR1 SGDLS, CDR2 YYNGEE. CDR3 residues: CASSVGTGPNTGELFF. The DNA for the CDR3 is TGTGCCAGCAGCGTAGGTACAGGGCCGAACACCGGGGAGCTGTTTTTT.

This chain connects TRBV6-2 or TRBV6-3 to TRBJ2-1, with D maybe TRBD2 (5 bases). The CDR3 has 15 residues. The ends were cut back, 6 bases at V and 6 bases at J, with 18 bases in the middle. From germline, CDR1 is MNHEY and CDR2 SVGEGT. As DNA, the CDR3 is TGTGCCAGCAGCCCCGGACGAGGGATGAGCAATGAGCAGTTCTTC. It yields the protein CASSPGRGMSNEQFF.

The chain combines TRBV30 with TRBJ2-5; tentatively, D is TRBD1 (6 bases). This CDR3 is built from 13 residues. Germline loops: CDR1 GTSNPN, CDR2 SVGIG (reference sequence). Trimming left V 8 bases short and J 3 bases short, with 16 bases between. The CDR3 region is CARTARGEETQYF. Written as DNA, the CDR3 is TGTGCCAGGACGGCCAGGGGCGAAGAGACCCAGTACTTC.

The chain carries TRBV25-1 and TRBJ2-5; 8 bases match TRBD1. Germline V gives CDR1 MGHDK, CDR2 SYGVNS. The CDR3 consists of 14 residues. V shed 2 bases, J shed 5 bases, and the junction held 4 bases outside the gene matches. CDR3 protein: CASSEPRGPETQYF. CDR3 in DNA: TGTGCCAGCAGTGAACCCAGGGGGCCCGAGACCCAGTACTTC.